These 19 T cell receptor beta chains came from one sample sequenced in a study of glioma-infiltrating T cells after dendritic cell vaccination. Data came from immunoSEQ multiplex PCR; TCRdb stores just in-frame clones and leaves some out. The data show about 65,000 clones, with roughly 86% seen just once and 9.5% to 13% held by the top ten. This sample's time point: after dendritic cell vaccination, including at tumor progression/relapse. Sequenced here: blood, sampled after dendritic cell vaccination. The receptors were sampled from a human donor with glioblastoma.

The V gene is TRBV18, the J gene TRBJ2-4; TRBD1 matches 7 bases. CDR3 length: 18 amino acids. J gave up 0 bases and V 3 bases, and 11 bases lay outside the gene matches. Germline values: CDR1 KGHSH, CDR2 LQKENI. Here the CDR3 reads CASSPLQGQARAKNIQYF. In nucleotides, the CDR3 is TGTGCCAGCTCACCTCTACAGGGGCAGGCACGAGCCAAAAACATTCAGTACTTC. The full variable domain, with the rest looked up from reference TRBV18 and TRBJ2-4, is NAGVMQNPRHLVRRRGQEARLRCSPMKGHSHVYWYRQLPEEGLKFMVYLQKENIIDESGMPKERFSAEFPKEGPSILRIQQVVRGDSAAYFCASSPLQGQARAKNIQYFGAGTRLSVL.

On this clone itself: At one boundary the junction diverges from the germline segment, which might be a read error. The V and J genes are TRBV11-2 and TRBJ1-2, with 10 nucleotides matching TRBD1. CDR1 and CDR2 from the germline V gene are SGHAT and FQNNGV. The CDR3 length is 14 residues. CDR3 sequence (DNA): TGTGCCAGCAGCTCGGGACAGGGGAACTATGGCTGCACCTTC. It codes for CASSSGQGNYGCTF. Full variable domain (remainder filled in from reference TRBV11-2 and TRBJ1-2): EAGVAQSPRYKIIEKRQSVAFWCNPISGHATLYWYQQILGQGPKLLIQFQNNGVVDDSQLPKDRFSAERLKGVDSTLKIQPAKLEDSAVYLCASSSGQGNYGCTFGSGTRLTVV.

This clone was seen a single time. CDR3 coding DNA: TGTGCCAGCAGCCGCACAGGGGGCGGCGAGACCCAGTACTTC. This translates into CASSRTGGGETQYF. The rearrangement uses TRBV11-3 and TRBJ2-5; 9 nucleotides match TRBD1. The CDR3 has 14 residues. Trimming removed 5 bases from V and 5 bases from J; junction bases left unmatched: 6. Germline values: CDR1 SGHNT, CDR2 YENEEA.

This chain uses TRBV29-1 with TRBJ2-5, with D tentatively TRBD1 (6 bases). Germline values: CDR1 SQVTM, CDR2 ANQGSEA. The V end lost 6 bases, the J end lost 2 bases, and 16 bases lay between the germline ends. CDR3 size: 14 residues. The CDR3 reads CSVPRQVLQETQYF. DNA for the CDR3: TGCAGCGTCCCTAGACAGGTTCTTCAAGAGACCCAGTACTTC.

This sequence joins TRBV21-1 and TRBJ2-7; the table's D call, TRBD1, has no DNA check behind it. TRBV21-1 is termed a pseudogene. There are 17 residues in the CDR3. CDR3 coding DNA: TGTGCCAGCAGCAAGCAAGTCCGACAGGCGATAACCTACGAGCAGTACTTC. Its translation is CASSKQVRQAITYEQYF.

The chain is built from TRBV4-3 and TRBJ2-1; 9 bases are a match to TRBD2. Looked up from germline, CDR1 is LGHNA and CDR2 is YSLEER. This CDR3 region has 13 residues. Trimming cost V 5 bases and J 6 bases; bases outside gene matches: 2. The CDR3 spells CASSFSGSNEQFF. The CDR3 region has the DNA TGCGCCAGCAGCTTTAGCGGGAGCAATGAGCAGTTCTTC.

The V gene is TRBV5-4, the J gene TRBJ1-4; a weak D match, TRBD1 (6 bases). The CDR3 length is 17 residues. Trimming stripped 0 bases from V and 4 bases from J, with 16 bases between. Germline CDR1 is SGHNT and CDR2 is YYREEE (reference sequence). CDR3 bases: TGTGCCAGCAGCTTGGGAGGACAGCAGGGACATAATGAAAAACTGTTTTTT. Translation gives CASSLGGQQGHNEKLFF. Based on the CDR3 plus reference TRBV5-4 and TRBJ1-4, the full variable domain is ETGVTQSPTHLIKTRGQQVTLRCSSQSGHNTVSWYQQALGQGPQFIFQYYREEENGRGNFPPRFSGLQFPNYSSELNVNALELDDSALYLCASSLGGQQGHNEKLFFGSGTQLSVL.

The chain uses TRBV30 and TRBJ2-5, with no clear D. Germline assignment: CDR1 GTSNPN and CDR2 SVGIG (reference sequence). The CDR3 covers 12 residues. With 2 bases removed from V and 1 base from J, the gap between germline ends came to 5 bases. DNA of the CDR3: TGTGCCTGGAGTCTTCCCCAAGAGACCCAGTACTTC. The encoded protein is CAWSLPQETQYF.

CDR3 nucleotides: TGTGCCAGCAGCCCCGGACTAGCGGGAGTAACAGATACGCAGTATTTT. Protein sequence: CASSPGLAGVTDTQYF. V usage is TRBV7-8 and J usage is TRBJ2-3; TRBD2 aligns across 13 bases. Germline assignment: CDR1 SGHVS and CDR2 FQNEAQ. CDR3 length equals 16 residues. The J segment lost 3 bases and the V segment lost 5 bases, leaving 5 bases of the junction unmatched.

J is TRBJ1-2 and V is TRBV19, with TRBD1 identical over 10 bases. The CDR3 consists of 14 residues. Germline loops: CDR1 LNHDA, CDR2 SQIVND (reference sequence). With V trimmed by 6 bases and J by 8 bases, 9 bases remained unmatched. CDR3 sequence reads: CASRWTGGSLGYTF. The CDR3 DNA reads TGTGCCAGTAGATGGACAGGGGGATCGTTGGGCTACACCTTC.

The chain employs TRBV5-1 and TRBJ1-5; a possible D gene is TRBD1 (5 bases). Trimming shortened V by 2 bases and J by 9 bases, and 15 bases separated the two germline ends. Per germline, CDR1 SGHRS and CDR2 YFSETQ. The CDR3 runs to 14 residues. The CDR3 bases are TGCGCCAGCAGCTTTTCAGGGTCCCCGGGGCCCCAGCATTTT. Encoded protein: CASSFSGSPGPQHF. The whole variable domain, remainder taken from reference TRBV5-1 and TRBJ1-5, is KAGVTQTPRYLIKTRGQQVTLSCSPISGHRSVSWYQQTPGQGLQFLFEYFSETQRNKGNFPGRFSGRQFSNSRSEMNVSTLELGDSALYLCASSFSGSPGPQHFGDGTRLSIL.

This chain links TRBV15 with TRBJ2-3; TRBD2 is a possible D gene (7 bases). V was clipped by 8 bases and J by 1 base, with 16 bases between them. Germline V gives CDR1 LNHNV, CDR2 YYDKDF (reference sequence). The CDR3 covers 15 residues. The CDR3 coding sequence is TGTGCCACCGTTGGGAGGGGGGCCCGCACAGATACGCAGTATTTT. Protein product: CATVGRGARTDTQYF.

Worth noting for this clone: One junction end does not reproduce the germline sequence, and a read error may be involved. The chain employs TRBV5-1 and TRBJ2-7; 11 nucleotides align to TRBD2. The CDR3 runs 18 residues. Germline V CDR1 and CDR2: SGHRS, YFSETQ. The CDR3 sequence: CASSLVLAGGSGSHERYF. The DNA of the CDR3 is TGCGCCAGCAGCTTGGTTCTAGCGGGGGGCAGTGGATCCCACGAGCGGTACTTC.

The rearrangement joins TRBV15 to TRBJ2-7, with 10 nucleotides matching TRBD1. CDR3 length: 14 amino acids. Per the germline V gene, CDR1 is LNHNV and CDR2 is YYDKDF (reference sequence). V gave up 5 bases and J gave up 1 base; unmatched junction bases: 2. The DNA of the CDR3 is TGTGCCACCAGCGGGGACAGGGGTTCCTACGAGCAGTACTTC. Translating it yields CATSGDRGSYEQYF. The variable domain in full, completed from reference TRBV15 and TRBJ2-7, reads DAMVIQNPRYQVTQFGKPVTLSCSQTLNHNVMYWYQQKSSQAPKLLFHYYDKDFNNEADTPDNFQSRRPNTSFCFLDIRSPGLGDTAMYLCATSGDRGSYEQYFGPGTRLTVT.

V and J are TRBV6-1 and TRBJ2-6; D may be TRBD1 (6 bases). CDR3 length: 15 amino acids. Germline V CDR1 and CDR2: MNHNS, SASEGT. V dropped 5 bases and J dropped 10 bases, with 18 bases sitting between them. The CDR3 protein is CASSLTGPPQNVLTF. The CDR3 bases are TGTGCCAGCAGTTTAACAGGGCCTCCGCAGAACGTCCTGACTTTC.

V usage is TRBV5-1 and J usage is TRBJ1-5; D is perhaps TRBD1 (5 bases). The CDR3 is 19 residues long. The V end was cut by 0 bases, the J end by 0 bases, with 19 bases between. Germline lookup yields CDR1 SGHRS and CDR2 YFSETQ. The CDR3, as DNA: TGCGCCAGCAGCTTGGAGAGTTTCACAGGAGAGTATAGCAATCAGCCCCAGCATTTT. This sequence encodes CASSLESFTGEYSNQPQHF. Based on the CDR3 plus reference TRBV5-1 and TRBJ1-5, the full variable domain is KAGVTQTPRYLIKTRGQQVTLSCSPISGHRSVSWYQQTPGQGLQFLFEYFSETQRNKGNFPGRFSGRQFSNSRSEMNVSTLELGDSALYLCASSLESFTGEYSNQPQHFGDGTRLSIL.

The chain combines TRBV6-1 with TRBJ1-5, with D maybe TRBD1 (5 bases). Germline CDR1 reads MNHNS; CDR2 reads SASEGT. The length of the CDR3 is 15 residues. The V end lost 5 bases, the J end lost 0 bases, and 11 bases lay between the germline ends. The CDR3 protein is CASSLAQASNQPQHF. CDR3 nucleotide sequence: TGTGCCAGCAGTCTGGCACAGGCTAGCAATCAGCCCCAGCATTTT.

This clone showed up just once. The V call is TRBV13, the J call TRBJ1-1; 7 bases agree with TRBD1. This CDR3 has 16 residues. CDR1 and CDR2 from the germline V gene are PRHDT and FYEKMQ (reference sequence). V was pared by 4 bases and J by 2 bases, with 10 bases of the junction left unmatched. CDR3 residues: CASSSRGTELNTEAFF. CDR3 nucleotides: TGTGCCAGCAGCTCTCGTGGGACAGAGCTCAACACTGAAGCTTTCTTT.

The V and J genes are TRBV4-3 and TRBJ2-3; possibly TRBD2 for D (6 bases). CDR1 LGHNA and CDR2 YSLEER come from the germline V gene. The germline V and J ends were trimmed by 0 bases and 1 base, with 17 bases remaining between them. This CDR3 comprises 18 residues. The CDR3 nucleotides are TGCGCCAGCAGCCAAGAAGGAGGAGCCGGGGGTGGCACAGATACGCAGTATTTT. It yields the protein CASSQEGGAGGGTDTQYF.